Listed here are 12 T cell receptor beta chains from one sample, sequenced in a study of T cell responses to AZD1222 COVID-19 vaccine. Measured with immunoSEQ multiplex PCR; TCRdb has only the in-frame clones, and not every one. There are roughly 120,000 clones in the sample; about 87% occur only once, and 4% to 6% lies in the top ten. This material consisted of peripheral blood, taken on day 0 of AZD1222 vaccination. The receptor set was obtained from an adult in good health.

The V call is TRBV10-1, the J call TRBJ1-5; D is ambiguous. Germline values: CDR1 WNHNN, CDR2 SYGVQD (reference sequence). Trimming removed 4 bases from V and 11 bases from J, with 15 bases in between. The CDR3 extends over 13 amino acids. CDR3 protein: CASSGTGSSSQHF. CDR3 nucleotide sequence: TGCGCCAGCAGTGGGACGGGGTCATCGTCCCAGCATTTT.

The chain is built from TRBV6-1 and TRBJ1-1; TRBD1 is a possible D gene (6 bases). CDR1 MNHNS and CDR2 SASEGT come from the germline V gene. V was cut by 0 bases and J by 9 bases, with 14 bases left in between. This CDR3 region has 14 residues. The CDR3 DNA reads TGTGCCAGCAGTGAAGCGGGGCAGGGGTTTCAAGCTTTCTTT. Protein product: CASSEAGQGFQAFF.

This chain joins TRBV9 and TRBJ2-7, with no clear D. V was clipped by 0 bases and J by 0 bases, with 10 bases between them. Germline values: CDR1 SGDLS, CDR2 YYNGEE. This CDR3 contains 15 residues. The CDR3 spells CASSVGLPVSYEQYF. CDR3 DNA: TGTGCCAGCAGCGTAGGTCTCCCCGTCTCCTACGAGCAGTACTTC.

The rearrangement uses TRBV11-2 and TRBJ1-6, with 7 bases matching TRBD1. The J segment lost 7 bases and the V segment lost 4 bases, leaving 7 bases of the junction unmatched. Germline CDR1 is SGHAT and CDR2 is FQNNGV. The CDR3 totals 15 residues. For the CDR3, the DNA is TGTGCCAGCAGCTCGTTGGGGACAGTGAATTCACCCCTCCACTTT. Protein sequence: CASSSLGTVNSPLHF. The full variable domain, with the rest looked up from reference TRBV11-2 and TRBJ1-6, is EAGVAQSPRYKIIEKRQSVAFWCNPISGHATLYWYQQILGQGPKLLIQFQNNGVVDDSQLPKDRFSAERLKGVDSTLKIQPAKLEDSAVYLCASSSLGTVNSPLHFGNGTRLTVT.

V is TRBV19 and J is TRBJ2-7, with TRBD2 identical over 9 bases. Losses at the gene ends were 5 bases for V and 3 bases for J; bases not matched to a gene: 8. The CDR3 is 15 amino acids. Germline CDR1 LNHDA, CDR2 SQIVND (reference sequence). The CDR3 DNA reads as TGTGCCAGTAGTCCTGGACTAGCGACGGTCTACGAGCAGTACTTC. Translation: CASSPGLATVYEQYF.

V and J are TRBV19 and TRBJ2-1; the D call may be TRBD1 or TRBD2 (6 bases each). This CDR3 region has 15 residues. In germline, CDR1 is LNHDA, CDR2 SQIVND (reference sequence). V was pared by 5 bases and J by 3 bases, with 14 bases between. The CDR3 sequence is CASSSGAFSYNEQFF. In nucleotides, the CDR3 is TGTGCCAGTAGTTCGGGGGCTTTCAGCTACAATGAGCAGTTCTTC.

The CDR3 nucleotides read TGTGCCAGCAGACTAATGGGGGGCCCGGGCACCGGGGAGCTGTTTTTT. Encoded protein: CASRLMGGPGTGELFF. The rearrangement joins TRBV7-8 to TRBJ2-2; D is tentatively TRBD1 or TRBD2 (6 bases each). The V gene's germline CDR1 is SGHVS and CDR2 FQNEAQ. The CDR3 is 16 amino acids. The V gene lost 6 bases and the J gene lost 4 bases, with 18 bases spanning the gap. Complete variable domain (other parts from reference TRBV7-8 and TRBJ2-2): GAGVSQSPRYKVAKRGQDVALRCDPISGHVSLFWYQQALGQGPEFLTYFQNEAQLDKSGLPSDRFFAERPEGSVSTLKIQRTQQEDSAVYLCASRLMGGPGTGELFFGEGSRLTVL.

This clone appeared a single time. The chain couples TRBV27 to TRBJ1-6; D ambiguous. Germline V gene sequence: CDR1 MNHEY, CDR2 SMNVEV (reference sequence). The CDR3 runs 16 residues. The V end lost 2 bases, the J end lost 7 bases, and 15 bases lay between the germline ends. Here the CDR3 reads CASSLIPTEVNSPLHF. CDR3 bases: TGTGCCAGCAGTTTAATACCGACCGAAGTAAATTCACCCCTCCACTTT.

CDR3 DNA sequence: TGTGCCAGCCAGGGGCGGTCCTACGAGCAGTACTTC. This encodes CASQGRSYEQYF. The rearrangement uses TRBV27 and TRBJ2-7; a weak D match, TRBD1 (6 bases). V was pared by 8 bases and J by 1 base, with 9 bases between. This CDR3 has 12 residues. Germline CDR1 is MNHEY and CDR2 is SMNVEV (reference sequence).

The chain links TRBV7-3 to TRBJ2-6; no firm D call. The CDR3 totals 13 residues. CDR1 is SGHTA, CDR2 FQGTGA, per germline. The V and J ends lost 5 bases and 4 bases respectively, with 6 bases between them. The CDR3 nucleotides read TGTGCCAGCAGCCCCCTCGGGGCCAACGTCCTGACTTTC. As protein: CASSPLGANVLTF.

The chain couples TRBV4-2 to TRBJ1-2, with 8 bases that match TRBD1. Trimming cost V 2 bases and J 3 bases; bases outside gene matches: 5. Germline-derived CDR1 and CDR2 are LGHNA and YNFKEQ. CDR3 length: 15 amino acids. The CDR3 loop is CASSQQTTGDYGYTF. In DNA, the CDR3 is TGTGCCAGCAGCCAACAAACGACAGGGGACTATGGCTACACCTTC.

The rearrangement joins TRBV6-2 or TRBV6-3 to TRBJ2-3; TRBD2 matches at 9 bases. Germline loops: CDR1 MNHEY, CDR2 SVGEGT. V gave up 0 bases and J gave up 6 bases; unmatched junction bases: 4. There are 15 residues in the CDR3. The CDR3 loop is CASSYSGGGADTQYF. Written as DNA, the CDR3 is TGTGCCAGCAGTTACTCGGGCGGGGGGGCGGATACGCAGTATTTT.